This is a list of T cell receptor beta chains from one sample in a study of breast tumors, draining lymph nodes, adjacent tissues. In TCRdb, the multiplex PCR reads were re-called with MiXCR into one record per CDR3 protein. The sample includes under 250,000 distinct CDR3 sequences, roughly 30% of them seen just once. The sequenced material came from axillary lymph node tissue. Receptor source: a female donor with breast cancer. Some clones in this sample may be carry-over from other donors' samples. The CDR3 runs from the conserved cysteine through the conserved F or W. A D gene is named only where the DNA matches it firmly. Clone sizes are given selectively: once, few, many, or a class where the clone is expanded.

clone_size	d_call	v_call	j_call	cdr3_aa	cdr3_nt
.	.	TRBV2	TRBJ2-1	CASIRGGSYNEQFF	TGTGCCAGCATCAGGGGCGGCTCCTACAATGAGCAGTTCTTC
.	TRBD2	TRBV11-1	TRBJ2-1	CASSSSLLADNEQFF	TGTGCCAGCAGCTCCAGCCTACTAGCGGACAATGAGCAGTTCTTC
many	.	TRBV6-1	TRBJ1-5	CASRPASGGNQPQHF	TGTGCCAGCAGGCCTGCTTCAGGGGGCAATCAGCCCCAGCATTTT
many	TRBD1	TRBV5-8	TRBJ2-7	CASNNGDRRLYF	TGTGCCAGCAACAACGGGGACAGGCGGCTGTACTTC
.	TRBD1	TRBV6-5	TRBJ2-7	CASSPSTGGTYEQYF	TGTGCCAGCAGTCCTTCGACAGGGGGCACCTACGAGCAGTACTTC
.	.	TRBV19	TRBJ1-4	CASTMTDPEKLFF	TGTGCCAGTACCATGACAGACCCTGAAAAACTGTTTTTT
.	.	TRBV18	TRBJ1-1	CASSPGDGSWNTEAFF	TGTGCCAGCTCACCTGGGGACGGAAGCTGGAACACTGAAGCTTTCTTT
.	TRBD1	TRBV5-5	TRBJ2-2	CASSRDRAGELLF	TGTGCCAGCAGCCGCGACAGGGCCGGGGAGCTGCTTTTT
many	.	TRBV7-9	TRBJ1-4	CASTRTVGEKLFF	TGTGCCAGCACCCGGACGGTTGGGGAAAAACTGTTTTTT
.	.	TRBV5-4	TRBJ2-1	CASSLAGLVSSNEQFF	TGTGCCAGCAGCTTGGCGGGGCTAGTAAGCTCCAATGAGCAGTTCTTC
many	TRBD1	TRBV6-5	TRBJ1-2	CASSTGQGVNYGYTF	TGTGCCAGCAGTACCGGACAGGGGGTGAACTATGGCTACACCTTC
.	.	TRBV5-6	TRBJ2-7	CASSTYRYEQYF	TGTGCCAGCAGCACTTACCGATACGAGCAGTACTTC
many	.	TRBV7-9	TRBJ1-5	CASSFGDQPQHF	TGTGCCAGCAGCTTCGGGGATCAGCCCCAGCATTTT
.	TRBD1	TRBV5-1	TRBJ1-1	CASGVQGGGTEAFF	TGCGCCAGCGGAGTACAGGGGGGGGGCACTGAAGCTTTCTTT
many	.	TRBV27	TRBJ1-6	CASSFGVSPLHF	TGTGCCAGCAGTTTTGGCGTTTCACCCCTCCACTTT
.	.	TRBV9	TRBJ2-7	CASSAGLNTYEQSF	TGTGCCAGCAGCGCCGGGCTGAATACCTACGAGCAGTCCTTC
.	TRBD1	TRBV9	TRBJ1-2	CASSVQGAGGYTF	TGTGCCAGCAGCGTACAGGGGGCGGGTGGCTACACCTTC
few	.	TRBV6-6	TRBJ2-6	CASSHPQSGANVLTF	TGTGCCAGCAGTCACCCACAGTCTGGGGCCAACGTCCTGACTTTC
many	TRBD2	TRBV30	TRBJ2-7	CAWTPQLARVYEQYF	TGTGCCTGGACCCCCCAACTAGCGAGGGTCTACGAGCAGTACTTC
.	.	TRBV24-1	TRBJ2-1	CATSLTVGVNEQFF	TGTGCCACCAGTCTTACTGTAGGGGTGAATGAGCAGTTCTTC
many	TRBD1	TRBV28	TRBJ2-7	CASSPRDRRYEQYF	TGTGCCAGCAGTCCGCGGGACAGGAGATACGAGCAGTACTTC
many	TRBD2	TRBV12-3/TRBV12-4	TRBJ2-5	CASSLLTSGREETQYF	TGTGCCAGCAGTCTCCTGACTAGCGGGAGGGAAGAGACCCAGTACTTC
.	TRBD1	TRBV29-1	TRBJ2-5	CQLGDRGRGIKETQYF	TGCCAGCTCGGTGACAGGGGACGGGGGATCAAAGAGACCCAGTACTTC
many	.	TRBV7-2	TRBJ2-5	CASSWRGRKETQYF	TGTGCCAGCAGCTGGAGGGGGCGGAAAGAGACCCAGTACTTC
many	.	TRBV12-3/TRBV12-4	TRBJ1-4	CASRAGTRDEKLFF	TGTGCCAGCAGAGCCGGGACAAGAGATGAAAAACTGTTTTTT
many	.	TRBV11-2	TRBJ2-2	CASSPPTAQNTGELFF	TGTGCCAGCAGCCCACCCACGGCACAGAACACCGGGGAGCTGTTTTTT
.	TRBD2	TRBV25-1	TRBJ2-1	CATTSGLAPFF	TGTGCCACCACATCGGGACTAGCGCCGTTCTTC
.	TRBD2	TRBV7-2	TRBJ2-7	CASSFSGRGSYEQYF	TGTGCCAGCAGCTTCAGCGGGAGGGGTTCCTACGAGCAGTACTTC
many	.	TRBV4-2	TRBJ2-5	CASSQEVSGMETQYF	TGTGCCAGCAGCCAAGAGGTTTCGGGAATGGAGACCCAGTACTTC
many	.	TRBV27	TRBJ1-6	CASSLSGGDSPLHF	TGTGCCAGCAGTTTATCAGGGGGGGATTCACCCCTCCACTTT
many	TRBD2	TRBV24-1	TRBJ2-2	CAAGTSRNTGELFF	TGTGCCGCCGGGACTAGCAGGAACACCGGGGAGCTGTTTTTT
many	.	TRBV27	TRBJ2-7	CASRGVVTYEQYF	TGTGCCAGCCGCGGTGTCGTGACCTACGAGCAGTACTTC
many	TRBD1	TRBV18	TRBJ2-5	CASSPPTGPGTQYF	TGTGCCAGCTCACCCCCGACAGGGCCGGGTACCCAGTACTTC
few	TRBD2	TRBV11-3	TRBJ2-2	CASSSGLATTGELFF	TGTGCCAGCAGCTCGGGACTAGCCACCACCGGGGAGCTGTTTTTT
many	.	TRBV5-8	TRBJ1-6	CASSSRGAQPLHF	TGTGCCAGCAGCTCCCGGGGGGCGCAACCCCTCCACTTT